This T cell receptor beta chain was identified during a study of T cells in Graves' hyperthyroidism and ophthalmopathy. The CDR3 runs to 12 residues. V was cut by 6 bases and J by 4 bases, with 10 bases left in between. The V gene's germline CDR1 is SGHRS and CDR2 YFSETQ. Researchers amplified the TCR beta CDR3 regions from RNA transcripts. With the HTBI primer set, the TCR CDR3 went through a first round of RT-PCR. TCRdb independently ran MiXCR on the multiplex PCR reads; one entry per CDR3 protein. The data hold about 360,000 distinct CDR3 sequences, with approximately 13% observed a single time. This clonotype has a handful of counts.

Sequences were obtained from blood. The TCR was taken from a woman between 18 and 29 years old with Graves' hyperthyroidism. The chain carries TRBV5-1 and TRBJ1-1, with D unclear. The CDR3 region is CASNFPVTEAFF. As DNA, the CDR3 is TGCGCCAGCAATTTCCCCGTCACTGAAGCTTTCTTT.